Presented here are 15 T cell receptor beta chains from one specimen sequenced in a study of cytomegalovirus exposure and HLA in healthy donors. TCRdb's copy holds only in-frame clones and misses some; the assay was immunoSEQ multiplex PCR. Of fewer than 250,000 clones listed, approximately 80% were seen once; the top ten hold more than 12%. The sample was PBMCs. Source of these receptors: a woman in her twenties or thirties in good health and CMV-seropositive.

The chain uses TRBV4-1 and TRBJ2-7, with TRBD2 matching over 8 bases. There are 14 residues in the CDR3. Trimming cost V 8 bases and J 5 bases; bases outside gene matches: 11. Germline CDR1 reads MGHRA; CDR2 reads YSYEKL. This CDR3 is CASRSSGSLDEQYF. CDR3 coding DNA: TGCGCCAGCCGGAGCAGCGGGAGTCTAGACGAGCAGTACTTC.

V usage is TRBV5-1 and J usage is TRBJ2-7, with TRBD2 identical over 7 bases. CDR1 and CDR2 (germline): SGHRS, YFSETQ. The V segment lost 4 bases and the J segment 3 bases; nucleotides outside the gene matches: 10. CDR3 length: 15 amino acids. In DNA, the CDR3 is TGCGCCAGCAGCAACCAAGGCGGGGGTGACTACGAGCAGTACTTC. Translating gives CASSNQGGGDYEQYF.

This sequence joins TRBV5-1 and TRBJ2-7, with 7 bases that match TRBD1. This CDR3 contains 13 residues. Germline CDR1 SGHRS, CDR2 YFSETQ. Losses at the gene ends were 4 bases for V and 3 bases for J; bases not matched to a gene: 4. The CDR3 DNA sequence: TGCGCCAGCAGCAACCGGGACAGCTACGAGCAGTACTTC. It is translated as CASSNRDSYEQYF.

The V and J genes are TRBV4-1 and TRBJ2-7; 10 bases fit TRBD1. Per germline, CDR1 MGHRA and CDR2 YSYEKL. After removal of 3 bases from V and 2 bases from J, the junction contained 4 bases not matched to a gene. The CDR3 is 15 residues long. The DNA for the CDR3 is TGCGCCAGCAGCCAGCGGGACAGGGGTACCTACGAGCAGTACTTC. Translation: CASSQRDRGTYEQYF.

This chain links TRBV4-1 with TRBJ2-5; D perhaps matches TRBD1 (5 bases). Germline CDR1 MGHRA, CDR2 YSYEKL. CDR3 length: 13 amino acids. The V and J ends lost 0 bases and 3 bases respectively, with 5 bases between them. DNA of the CDR3: TGCGCCAGCAGCCAAGACAGGGAAGAGACCCAGTACTTC. Amino acids: CASSQDREETQYF.

The chain links TRBV20-1 to TRBJ2-7; no definite D call. Germline CDR1 and CDR2: DFQATT and SNEGSKA (reference sequence). The CDR3 runs to 10 residues. V gave up 7 bases and J gave up 3 bases, with 7 bases separating them. The CDR3 spells CSVGIYEQYF. The CDR3 bases are TGCAGTGTGGGGATCTACGAGCAGTACTTC.

V and J are TRBV30 and TRBJ1-1; tentative D call: TRBD1 (5 bases). The CDR3 has 10 amino acids. Germline V gene sequence: CDR1 GTSNPN, CDR2 SVGIG (reference sequence). The V and J ends lost 5 bases and 10 bases respectively, with 11 bases between them. In DNA, the CDR3 is TGTGCCTGGGGGGCCCCTCGAGCTTTCTTT. This sequence encodes CAWGAPRAFF.

The chain is built from TRBV27 and TRBJ1-5; D is undetermined. This CDR3 is 16 amino acids long. V shed 0 bases and J shed 2 bases, with 11 bases lying between them. Germline CDR1 MNHEY, CDR2 SMNVEV (reference sequence). The CDR3 DNA reads TGTGCCAGCAGTTTATCGAGTGTTACTGGCAATCAGCCCCAGCATTTT. Amino acid sequence: CASSLSSVTGNQPQHF.

This clone was recorded a few times. The rearrangement uses TRBV4-3 and TRBJ2-6; D not certain. Germline-derived CDR1 and CDR2 are LGHNA and YSLEER. The V and J ends lost 0 bases and 0 bases respectively, with 6 bases between them. CDR3 length: 16 amino acids. The CDR3: CASSQDISSGANVLTF. The DNA for the CDR3 is TGCGCCAGCAGCCAAGACATAAGCTCTGGGGCCAACGTCCTGACTTTC.

The genes are TRBV5-1 and TRBJ1-2, with D unresolved. The CDR3 has 13 residues. Germline V lookup: CDR1 SGHRS, CDR2 YFSETQ. V was trimmed by 0 bases and J by 4 bases, leaving 7 bases between them. The CDR3 protein is CASSLEQSYGYTF. The CDR3 DNA reads as TGCGCCAGCAGCTTGGAACAGTCCTATGGCTACACCTTC.

The V and J genes are TRBV7-3 and TRBJ2-1, with 9 bases fitting TRBD2. Per the germline V gene, CDR1 is SGHTA and CDR2 is FQGTGA. The CDR3 contains 15 residues. Trimming took 6 bases from V and 4 from J; bases not matched to a gene: 7. The CDR3 protein is CASSIRLADYNEQFF. Here the CDR3 DNA reads TGTGCCAGCAGTATAAGACTAGCGGATTACAATGAGCAGTTCTTC.

In this sample, this clone turned up once. Written as DNA, the CDR3 is TGTGCCAGTAGTATAGATCGGCAGGTCGGTGGCTACACCTTC. Translation: CASSIDRQVGGYTF. The chain uses TRBV19 and TRBJ1-2, with no clear D. V lost 0 bases, J lost 7 bases, and 12 bases lay in between. The germline CDR1 and CDR2 sequences are LNHDA and SQIVND (reference sequence). The CDR3 is 14 amino acids.

This sequence joins TRBV2 and TRBJ2-5, with a weak D call TRBD2 (6 bases). V was shortened by 6 bases and J by 4 bases, with 18 bases between the two germline ends. Germline loops: CDR1 SNHLY, CDR2 FYNNEI. CDR3 length: 15 residues. CDR3: CASRASSSEVETQYF. DNA of the CDR3: TGTGCCAGCAGAGCTTCTTCTAGCGAGGTAGAGACCCAGTACTTC.

The genes are TRBV28 and TRBJ2-2, with D unresolved. CDR1 is MDHEN and CDR2 is SYDVKM in the germline V gene. CDR3 length equals 13 residues. V lost 6 bases and J lost 4, with 9 bases in between. CDR3 DNA sequence: TGTGCCAGCAGCAAAAAGGTCACCGGGGAGCTGTTTTTT. This sequence encodes CASSKKVTGELFF. The whole variable domain, remainder taken from reference TRBV28 and TRBJ2-2, is DVKVTQSSRYLVKRTGEKVFLECVQDMDHENMFWYRQDPGLGLRLIYFSYDVKMKEKGDIPEGYSVSREKKERFSLILESASTNQTSMYLCASSKKVTGELFFGEGSRLTVL.

V is TRBV11-2 and J is TRBJ2-4, with D possibly TRBD2 on 6 matching bases. Germline V CDR1 and CDR2: SGHAT, FQNNGV. Trimming stripped 4 bases from V and 6 bases from J, with 7 bases between. This CDR3 contains 12 residues. The CDR3 is CASSYGGNIQYF. The CDR3 coding sequence is TGTGCCAGCAGCTACGGGGGAAACATTCAGTACTTC.